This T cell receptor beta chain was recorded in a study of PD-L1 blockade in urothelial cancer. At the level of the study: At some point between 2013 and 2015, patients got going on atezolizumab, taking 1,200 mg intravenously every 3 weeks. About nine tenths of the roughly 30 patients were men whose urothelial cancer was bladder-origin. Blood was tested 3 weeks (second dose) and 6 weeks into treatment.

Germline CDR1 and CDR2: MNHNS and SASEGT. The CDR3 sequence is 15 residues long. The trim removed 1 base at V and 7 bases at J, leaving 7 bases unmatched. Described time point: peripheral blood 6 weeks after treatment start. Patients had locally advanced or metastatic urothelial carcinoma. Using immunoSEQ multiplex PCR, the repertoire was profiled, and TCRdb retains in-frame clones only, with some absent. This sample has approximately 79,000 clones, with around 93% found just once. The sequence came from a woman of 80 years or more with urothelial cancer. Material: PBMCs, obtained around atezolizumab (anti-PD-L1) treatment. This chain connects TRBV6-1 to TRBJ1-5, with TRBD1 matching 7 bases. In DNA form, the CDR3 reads TGTGCCAGCAGTGAAGGGTCAGGGGGACGACAGCCCCAGCATTTT. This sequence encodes CASSEGSGGRQPQHF.